One and the same sample provided the 24 T cell receptor beta chains below, sequenced in a study of molecular identifiers for immune sequencing clone quantification. TCRdb fed the PCR reads into MiXCR, producing one record per CDR3 protein. In the table there are 600,000 to 650,000 distinct CDR3 sequences, just under 20% of which are singletons. The sequencing sample was made of naive CD8+ T cells from blood, with Jurkat cell RNA spiked in. This sample's subset: FACS-sorted CD8+CD4-CCR7+CD45RA+ naive T cells. These receptors originate from a human donor in good health. Some libraries in this study had Jurkat cell RNA spiked in.

Many counts were recorded for this clonotype. The chain uses TRBV7-9 and TRBJ2-2; D gene ambiguous. Germline values: CDR1 SEHNR, CDR2 FQNEAQ (reference sequence). V dropped 3 bases and J dropped 7 bases, with 12 bases sitting between them. CDR3 length equals 14 residues. CDR3 sequence (DNA): TGTGCCAGCAGCTTGACTCTGCTCGGCGGGGAGCTGTTTTTT. This encodes CASSLTLLGGELFF.

This clonotype was recorded many times. The chain carries TRBV7-9 and TRBJ2-1; perhaps TRBD1 as D (6 bases). Looked up from germline, CDR1 is SEHNR and CDR2 is FQNEAQ (reference sequence). The CDR3 extends over 16 amino acids. The germline V and J ends were trimmed by 7 bases and 10 bases, with 26 bases remaining between them. The chain's CDR3 is CASTQNKGHPGLEQFF. Here the CDR3 DNA reads TGTGCCAGCACCCAAAACAAGGGACATCCCGGTTTGGAGCAGTTCTTC.

This clonotype was counted a few times. This may arise from a read error, as a much more abundant clone is one base away. The gene calls are TRBV5-6 and TRBJ1-1; TRBD1 matches at 8 bases. J was trimmed by 6 bases and V by 7 bases; bases with no gene match: 11. Germline CDR1 is SGHDT and CDR2 is YYEEEE. The CDR3 totals 14 residues. CDR3 amino acids: CASGIGQGAAEAFF. CDR3 DNA: TGTGCCAGCGGCATCGGGCAGGGGGCTGCTGAAGCTTTCTTT.

This clonotype occurred a few times. V gene TRBV5-5 combines with J gene TRBJ2-1, with TRBD2 matching 10 bases. Trimming cost V 2 bases and J 6 bases; bases outside gene matches: 5. The germline V gene has CDR1 SGHKS and CDR2 YYEKEE (reference sequence). The CDR3 totals 15 residues. CDR3 residues: CASSFSGGTGNEQFF. In DNA form, the CDR3 reads TGTGCCAGCAGCTTTAGCGGGGGGACAGGCAATGAGCAGTTCTTC.

There are a few counts of this clonotype. The CDR3 protein is CASSIGPHYEQYF. CDR3 bases: TGTGCCAGTAGTATAGGACCACACTACGAGCAGTACTTC. The gene calls are TRBV19 and TRBJ2-7; D ambiguous. This CDR3 is 13 amino acids long. Germline V lookup: CDR1 LNHDA, CDR2 SQIVND (reference sequence). Trimming removed 1 base at V and 3 bases at J, with 7 bases between.

The sample holds many counts of this clonotype. The chain couples TRBV27 to TRBJ2-6, with D uncertain. The CDR3 covers 14 residues. The germline V and J ends were trimmed by 5 bases and 3 bases, with 8 bases remaining between them. From germline, CDR1 is MNHEY and CDR2 SMNVEV (reference sequence). CDR3 protein: CASSRFDGANVLTF. In nucleotides, the CDR3 is TGTGCCAGCAGTCGGTTTGATGGGGCCAACGTCCTGACTTTC. Full variable domain (rest looked up from reference TRBV27 and TRBJ2-6): EAQVTQNPRYLITVTGKKLTVTCSQNMNHEYMSWYRQDPGLGLRQIYYSMNVEVTDKGDVPEGYKVSRKEKRNFPLILESPSPNQTSLYFCASSRFDGANVLTFGAGSRLTVL.

Remarks on this clonotype: This clone may be a read error of a much larger clone one base away. The genes are TRBV14 and TRBJ1-3, with a weak D call TRBD1 (6 bases). Per the germline V gene, CDR1 is SGHDN and CDR2 is FVKESK. The CDR3 is made up of 16 amino acids. The CDR3 DNA sequence: TGTGCCAGCAGCCGGCAGGGGTATCCAGATGGAAACACCGTATATTTT. Translation gives CASSRQGYPDGNTVYF. Drawing the rest from reference TRBV14 and TRBJ1-3, the complete variable domain is EAGVTQFPSHSVIEKGQTVTLRCDPISGHDNLYWYRRVMGKEIKFLLHFVKESKQDESGMPNNRFLAERTGGTYSTLKVQPAELEDSGVYFCASSRQGYPDGNTVYFGEGSWLTVV.

This clonotype was observed a single time. With a much larger clone just one base away, this may be a read error. The conserved final phenylalanine or tryptophan is absent from the CDR3, which likely points to a read error. The V and J genes are TRBV27 and TRBJ2-7; D unresolved. The CDR3 is 14 residues long. Germline-derived CDR1 and CDR2 are MNHEY and SMNVEV (reference sequence). Trimming shortened V by 1 base and J by 2 bases, and 9 bases separated the two germline ends. This CDR3 reads CASSLYGSTYEQYI. CDR3 coding DNA: TGTGCCAGCAGTTTATACGGCAGTACCTACGAGCAGTACATC.

This clonotype was observed at least ten times. The V gene is TRBV7-2, the J gene TRBJ2-3, with 7 bases aligning to TRBD1. Germline trimming cut 3 bases from V and 2 bases from J; bases unmatched to any gene: 8. This CDR3 region has 16 residues. Germline V CDR1 and CDR2: SGHTA, FQGNSA. CDR3 region: CASSFPRGGDTDTQYF. The CDR3, as DNA: TGTGCCAGCAGCTTCCCCCGAGGGGGCGACACAGATACGCAGTATTTT.

The chain employs TRBV19 and TRBJ2-3; TRBD2 matches 13 bases. Trimming took 3 bases from V and 7 from J; bases not matched to a gene: 4. Germline V CDR1 and CDR2: LNHDA, SQIVND (reference sequence). The CDR3 loop spans 15 amino acids. The CDR3 DNA sequence: TGTGCCAGTAGTATTGGACTAGCGGGAGTTAATACGCAGTATTTT. Protein product: CASSIGLAGVNTQYF.

This clonotype was counted between two and nine times. V usage is TRBV19 and J usage is TRBJ2-2, with TRBD2 matching 7 bases. Germline CDR1 and CDR2: LNHDA and SQIVND (reference sequence). The CDR3 consists of 13 residues. J lost 5 bases, V lost 7 bases, and 4 bases had no gene match. In DNA, the CDR3 is TGTGCCAGTAAATTTAGCGGGACCGGGGAGCTGTTTTTT. Amino acid sequence: CASKFSGTGELFF.

This clonotype was recorded at least ten times. The V call is TRBV5-1, the J call TRBJ2-1; D might be TRBD2 (5 bases). The CDR3 extends over 14 amino acids. V was clipped by 2 bases and J by 8 bases, with 14 bases between them. Germline loops: CDR1 SGHRS, CDR2 YFSETQ. The CDR3: CASSFSGSGDEQFF. The DNA of the CDR3 is TGCGCCAGCAGCTTCAGTGGGTCCGGGGATGAGCAGTTCTTC. The full variable domain, its missing parts supplied by reference TRBV5-1 and TRBJ2-1, is KAGVTQTPRYLIKTRGQQVTLSCSPISGHRSVSWYQQTPGQGLQFLFEYFSETQRNKGNFPGRFSGRQFSNSRSEMNVSTLELGDSALYLCASSFSGSGDEQFFGPGTRLTVL.

This clonotype has ten or more counts. V is TRBV7-2 and J is TRBJ2-7; tentative D call: TRBD2 (5 bases). Germline CDR1 is SGHTA and CDR2 is FQGNSA. Trimming stripped 8 bases from V and 4 bases from J, with 9 bases between. The CDR3 totals 11 residues. The CDR3 loop reads CASGPGYEQYF. CDR3 DNA: TGTGCCAGCGGGCCGGGGTACGAGCAGTACTTC.

This clonotype was picked up many times. CDR3 loop: CASRGLSGNEKLFF. The CDR3 coding sequence is TGTGCCAGCAGAGGACTCTCGGGTAATGAAAAACTGTTTTTT. The J gene is TRBJ1-4, the V gene TRBV12-3 or TRBV12-4; D is unclear. There are 14 residues in the CDR3. Trimming pared 6 bases from V and 4 bases from J, leaving 12 bases between.

This clonotype was observed a few times. V usage is TRBV29-1 and J usage is TRBJ2-7, with D possibly matching TRBD2 (5 bases). Trimming pared 1 base from V and 3 bases from J, leaving 10 bases between. Germline V gene lookup returns CDR1 SQVTM and CDR2 ANQGSEA. The CDR3 consists of 13 residues. The DNA for the CDR3 is TGCAGCGTTGAAGGTGGCGGAGGCTACGAGCAGTACTTC. Protein sequence: CSVEGGGGYEQYF.

This clonotype was seen many times. V is TRBV19 and J is TRBJ2-6; D is unresolved. The ends were cut back, 3 bases at V and 0 bases at J, with 9 bases in the middle. Germline loops: CDR1 LNHDA, CDR2 SQIVND (reference sequence). The CDR3 loop spans 16 amino acids. In DNA form, the CDR3 reads TGTGCCAGTAGTATGGACGGAAGCTCTGGGGCCAACGTCCTGACTTTC. Protein: CASSMDGSSGANVLTF.

This clonotype was seen repeatedly, ten times or more. The chain employs TRBV6-5 and TRBJ1-5, with 11 bases identical to TRBD1. The CDR3 spans 15 residues. Trimming removed 2 bases from V and 7 bases from J; junction bases left unmatched: 4. From germline, CDR1 is MNHEY and CDR2 SVGAGI. CDR3 nucleotides: TGTGCCAGCAGTTACGGGACAGGGGGTGGGCAGCCCCAGCATTTT. The encoded protein is CASSYGTGGGQPQHF.

The table lists this clonotype with a few counts. The chain carries TRBV11-3 and TRBJ2-7, with 9 bases matching TRBD1. Looked up from germline, CDR1 is SGHNT and CDR2 is YENEEA. This CDR3 has 16 amino acids. V shed 1 base and J 3 bases; nucleotides not matched to a gene: 7. The CDR3 region is CASSLGGSDRGYEQYF. CDR3 DNA: TGTGCCAGCAGCTTAGGGGGGTCGGACAGGGGCTACGAGCAGTACTTC. Together with reference TRBV11-3 and TRBJ2-7, the CDR3 gives the full variable domain: EAGVVQSPRYKIIEKKQPVAFWCNPISGHNTLYWYLQNLGQGPELLIRYENEEAVDDSQLPKDRFSAERLKGVDSTLKIQPAELGDSAVYLCASSLGGSDRGYEQYFGPGTRLTVT.

Ten or more counts support this clonotype. This chain uses TRBV20-1 with TRBJ2-7; D ambiguous. V lost 0 bases to trimming and J lost 2 bases, with 11 bases between them. CDR1 DFQATT and CDR2 SNEGSKA come from the germline V gene (reference sequence). This CDR3 spans 14 amino acids. As DNA, the CDR3 is TGCAGTGCTAGAGATCCCACAGACACCTACGAGCAGTACTTC. Protein: CSARDPTDTYEQYF.

This clonotype occurred many times. This chain uses TRBV7-2 with TRBJ2-1; 7 nucleotides agree with TRBD1. The CDR3 spans 14 residues. V lost 6 bases, J lost 2 bases, and 4 bases stayed unmatched. Germline-derived CDR1 and CDR2 are SGHTA and FQGNSA. The CDR3 region is CASRWDRPYNEQFF. In DNA, the CDR3 is TGTGCCAGCAGATGGGACAGACCCTACAATGAGCAGTTCTTC.

This chain uses TRBV11-2 with TRBJ2-7, with 7 bases matching TRBD1. The junction had 5 bases not matched to a gene; V was cut back by 0 bases and J by 3 bases. The CDR3 has 15 amino acids. Germline V lookup: CDR1 SGHAT, CDR2 FQNNGV. CDR3 residues: CASSLDATGYYEQYF. The DNA for the CDR3 is TGTGCCAGCAGCTTAGATGCGACAGGGTACTACGAGCAGTACTTC.

The gene calls are TRBV6-1 and TRBJ1-1; TRBD1 matches at 7 bases. This CDR3 spans 16 amino acids. The J segment lost 0 bases and the V segment lost 8 bases, leaving 12 bases of the junction unmatched. CDR1 is MNHNS, CDR2 SASEGT, per germline. CDR3 DNA: TGTGCCAGCTGGGACCGGGACAGCTATTTGAACACTGAAGCTTTCTTT. Translating gives CASWDRDSYLNTEAFF.

This clonotype was picked up many times. The V call is TRBV19, the J call TRBJ2-7, with no clear D. Germline CDR1 and CDR2: LNHDA and SQIVND (reference sequence). The CDR3 sequence is 16 residues long. V was shortened by 1 base and J by 3 bases, with 16 bases between the two germline ends. CDR3 sequence: CASSIVGGVPFYEQYF. In nucleotides, the CDR3 is TGTGCCAGTAGTATAGTTGGCGGAGTCCCATTCTACGAGCAGTACTTC.

This clonotype was picked up many times. The genes are TRBV30 and TRBJ2-7; D may be TRBD1 (5 bases). The germline gives CDR1 GTSNPN, CDR2 SVGIG (reference sequence). Trimming cost V 2 bases and J 2 bases, with 19 bases left between them. The CDR3 totals 16 residues. The CDR3 nucleotides are TGTGCCTGGAGTCCGACAGCACAGGTATTCCCCTACGAGCAGTACTTC. Translated: CAWSPTAQVFPYEQYF.